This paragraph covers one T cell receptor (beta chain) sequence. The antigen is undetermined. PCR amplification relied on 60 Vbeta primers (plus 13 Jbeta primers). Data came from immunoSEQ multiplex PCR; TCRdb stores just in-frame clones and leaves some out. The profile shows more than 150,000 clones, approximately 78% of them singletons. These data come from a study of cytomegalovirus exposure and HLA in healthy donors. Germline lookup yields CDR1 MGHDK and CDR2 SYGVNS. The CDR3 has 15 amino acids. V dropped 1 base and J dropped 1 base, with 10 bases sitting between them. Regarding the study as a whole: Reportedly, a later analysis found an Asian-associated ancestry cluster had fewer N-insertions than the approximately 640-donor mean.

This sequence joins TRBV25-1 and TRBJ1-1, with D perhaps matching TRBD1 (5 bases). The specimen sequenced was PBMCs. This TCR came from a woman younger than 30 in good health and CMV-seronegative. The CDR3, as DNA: TGTGCCAGCAGTGAATCGGGGACTGGGAACACTGAAGCTTTCTTT. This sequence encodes CASSESGTGNTEAFF.